This record covers a single T cell receptor (beta chain). Its antigen is not yet known. No base quality values were provided; no much bigger clone lies one nucleotide off. Library preparation was by the immunoSEQ multiplex PCR assay. For most patients, genomic DNA was isolated with the Qiagen DNeasy Blood and Tissue Kit and shipped frozen to Adaptive Biotechnologies for TCR sequencing. Adaptive Biotechnologies carried out high-throughput TCR-beta CDR3 sequencing of genomic DNA for most patients. The paper's data handling went like this. Adaptive's ImmunoSEQ software supplied the TCR sequencing data for about 18 patients, while MiXCR and VDJtools were used to process a few other patients. To correct CD4 versus CD8 sorting errors, any sequence found in both subsets at a frequency ratio below 5:1 was removed. Because the origin of CDR3 nucleotide sequences shared between donor and recipient could not be assigned, those sequences were removed. At least 2-fold expansion over unstimulated cells and a minimum CFSE-low frequency of 0.002% (template counts) or 0.001% (read counts) were required for clones to be classified as alloreactive. Clones were considered mappable if detected in sequenced pre-transplant spleen, lymph node, or MLR CFSE-low populations of the donor or recipient. Cumulative frequency of alloreactive clones was calculated as a percentage of all sequences weighted by copy number. Not all clones reach the TCRdb copy of this immuneACCESS table, which keeps in-frame sequences only. Checked studies attribute under half of the gap to unresolved V genes and leave the rest unexplained. V and J calls and clone size follow that table, whereas D and trimming were derived from the DNA. The sample profile shows 90,000 to 120,000 clones; 87% of them were found once. Over 0.6% of the sample rests with the top ten.

The time point tag for this specimen amounts to: cells obtained before transplantation from donor or recipient. CD3+CD4+ and CD3+CD8+ populations were FACS-sorted from unstimulated pre-transplant donor and recipient cells taken from spleen or lymph nodes. This sample was included in a study of graft-versus-host responses after intestinal transplantation (dated by TCRdb to about 2021). The study in broad terms: The transplants that recipients received were multivisceral, liver-intestinal, or isolated intestinal. All recipients received anti-thymocyte globulin induction followed by maintenance tacrolimus and steroids for three to four years. Bulk TCR-beta CDR3 sequencing was used to track graft-versus-host and host-versus-graft alloreactive T cell clones in the graft, circulation and bone marrow after intestinal transplantation. Alloreactive clones were identified by sequencing pre-transplant mixed lymphocyte reaction products and comparing these products with unstimulated pre-transplant donor and recipient T cells. Of the roughly 23 intestinal transplant recipients enrolled in the cohort, one of whom was a retransplant, 3 patients without pretransplant specimens were excluded. A peak of at least 4% donor T cells among recipient peripheral blood mononuclear cells was the definition used for donor T cell macrochimerism. Rather than being sequenced by the commercial service, samples from a few later patients were sequenced in-house on an Illumina MiSeq and processed with MiXCR. The paper's findings and limits, for the study overall: Peak levels of circulating GvH clones were associated with declines in HvG clones early after transplant. In patients with donor T cell macrochimerism, the allografts had high GvH to HvG T cell clonal ratios. The conclusions were limited by the relatively low number and heterogeneity of the intestinal transplant patients. GvH clones turned up in recipient bone marrow, with some appearing earlier in ileal mucosa or blood, a pattern consistent with an intestinal mucosal origin.

At the junction V is shortened by 0 bases and J by 3 bases, with 5 bases in between. As encoded in the germline V gene, CDR1 is SGHTA while CDR2 is FQGTGA. The CDR3 measures 13 amino acids from cysteine to phenylalanine. Here the CDR3 DNA is all that survives: 39 bases in frame from base 1. The specimen was unstimulated CD4+ T cells sorted from spleen or lymph node cells, collected before transplant. The chain employs TRBV7-3 and TRBJ1-2; the D gene is not confidently resolved. The TCR sequence derives from a human donor who was the organ donor for an intestinal transplant. The nucleotide sequence is given as TGTGCCAGCAGCTTAACTGCAGACTATGGCTACACCTTC. Its translation is CASSLTADYGYTF.